The sequence of this T cell receptor (beta chain) was determined in a study of T-cell reconstitution after alpha-beta-depleted transplantation in children. Molecular barcoding with unique molecular identifiers was used for the TCRbeta library. From the PCR reads, TCRdb called clonotypes with MiXCR, one entry per CDR3 protein. The sample yields 330,000 or so distinct CDR3 sequences, about 9.4% seen once. This clonotype has only a few counts. Looked up from germline, CDR1 is SGHRS and CDR2 is YFSETQ. The V end was cut by 2 bases, the J end by 2 bases, with 17 bases between. The CDR3 has 16 amino acids. The receptor was derived from a human donor who donated a stem cell graft to a child with acute lymphoblastic leukemia. The chain combines TRBV5-1 with TRBJ2-7; D unclear. This specimen was PBMCs from the stem cell graft donor, taken from the stem cell graft. For the CDR3, the DNA is TGCGCCAGCAGCTTAGGTGCCCAAACCGACCCCTACGAGCAGTACTTC. Amino acid sequence: CASSLGAQTDPYEQYF.